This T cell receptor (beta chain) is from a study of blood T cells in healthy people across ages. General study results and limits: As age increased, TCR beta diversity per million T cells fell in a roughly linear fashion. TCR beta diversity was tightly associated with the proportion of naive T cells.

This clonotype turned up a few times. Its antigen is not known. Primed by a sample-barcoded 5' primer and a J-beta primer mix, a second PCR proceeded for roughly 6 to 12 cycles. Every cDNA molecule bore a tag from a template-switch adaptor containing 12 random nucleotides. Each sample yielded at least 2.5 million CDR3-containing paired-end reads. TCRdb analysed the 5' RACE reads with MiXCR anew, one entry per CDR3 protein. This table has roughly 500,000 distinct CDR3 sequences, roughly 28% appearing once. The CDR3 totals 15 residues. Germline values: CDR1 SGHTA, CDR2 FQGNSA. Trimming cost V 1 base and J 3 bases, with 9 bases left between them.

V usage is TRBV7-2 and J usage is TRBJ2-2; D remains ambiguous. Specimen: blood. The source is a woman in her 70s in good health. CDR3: CASSLGHPDTGELFF. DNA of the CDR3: TGTGCCAGCAGCTTAGGACACCCCGACACCGGGGAGCTGTTTTTT. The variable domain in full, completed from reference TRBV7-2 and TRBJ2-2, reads GAGVSQSPSNKVTEKGKDVELRCDPISGHTALYWYRQSLGQGLEFLIYFQGNSAPDKSGLPSDRFSAERTGGSVSTLTIQRTQQEDSAVYLCASSLGHPDTGELFFGEGSRLTVL.